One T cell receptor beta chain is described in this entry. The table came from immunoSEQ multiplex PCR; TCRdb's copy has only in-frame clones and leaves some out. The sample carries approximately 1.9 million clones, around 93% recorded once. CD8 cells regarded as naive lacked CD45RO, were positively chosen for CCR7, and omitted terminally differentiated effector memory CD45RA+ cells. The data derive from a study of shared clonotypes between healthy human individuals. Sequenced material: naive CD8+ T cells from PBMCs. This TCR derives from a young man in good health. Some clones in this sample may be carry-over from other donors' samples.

CDR3 DNA sequence: TGTGCCAGCAGCCCGACCAGCAGAGGTTACGAGCAGTACTTC. Its translation: CASSPTSRGYEQYF. This chain uses TRBV7-3 with TRBJ2-7; D not resolved. V was shortened by 5 bases and J by 4 bases, with 15 bases between the two germline ends. Germline values: CDR1 SGHTA, CDR2 FQGTGA. The length of the CDR3 is 14 residues.